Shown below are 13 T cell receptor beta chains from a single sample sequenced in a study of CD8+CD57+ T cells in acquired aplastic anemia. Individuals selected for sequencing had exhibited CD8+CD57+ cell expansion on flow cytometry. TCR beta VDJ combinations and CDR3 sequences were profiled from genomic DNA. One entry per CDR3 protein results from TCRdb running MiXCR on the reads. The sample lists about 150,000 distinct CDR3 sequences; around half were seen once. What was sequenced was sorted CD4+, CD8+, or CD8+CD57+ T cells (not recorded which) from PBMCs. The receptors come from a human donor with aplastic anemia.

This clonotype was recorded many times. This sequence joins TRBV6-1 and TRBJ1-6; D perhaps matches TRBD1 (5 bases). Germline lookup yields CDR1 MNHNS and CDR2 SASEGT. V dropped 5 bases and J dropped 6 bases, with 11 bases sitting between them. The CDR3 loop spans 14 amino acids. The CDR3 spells CASSLQGLNSPLHF. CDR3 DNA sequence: TGTGCCAGCAGTCTTCAGGGTCTTAATTCACCCCTCCACTTT.

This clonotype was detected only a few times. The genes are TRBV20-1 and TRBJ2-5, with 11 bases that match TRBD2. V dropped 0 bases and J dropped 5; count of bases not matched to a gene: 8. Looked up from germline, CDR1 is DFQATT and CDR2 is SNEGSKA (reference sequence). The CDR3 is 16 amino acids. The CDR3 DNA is TGCAGTGCTAGAGACCCGGCTAGCGGGGGGTATGAGACCCAGTACTTC. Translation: CSARDPASGGYETQYF.

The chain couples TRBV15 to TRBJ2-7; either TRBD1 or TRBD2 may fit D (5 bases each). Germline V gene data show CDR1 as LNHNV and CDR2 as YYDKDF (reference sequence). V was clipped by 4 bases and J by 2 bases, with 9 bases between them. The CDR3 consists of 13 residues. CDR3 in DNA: TGTGCCACCAGCACGGGGCATCCCTACGAGCAGTACTTC. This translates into CATSTGHPYEQYF.

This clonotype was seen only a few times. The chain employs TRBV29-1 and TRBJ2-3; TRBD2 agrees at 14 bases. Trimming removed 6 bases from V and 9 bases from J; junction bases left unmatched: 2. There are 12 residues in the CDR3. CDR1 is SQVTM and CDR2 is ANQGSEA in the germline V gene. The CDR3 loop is CSVGLAGETQYF. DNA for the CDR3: TGCAGCGTGGGACTAGCGGGAGAGACGCAGTATTTT.

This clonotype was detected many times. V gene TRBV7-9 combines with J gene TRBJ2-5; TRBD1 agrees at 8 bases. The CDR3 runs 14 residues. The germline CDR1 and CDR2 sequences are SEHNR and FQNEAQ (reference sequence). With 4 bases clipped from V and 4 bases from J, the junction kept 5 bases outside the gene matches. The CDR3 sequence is CASSSRTGSETQYF. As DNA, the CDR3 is TGTGCCAGCAGCTCTAGGACAGGGTCAGAGACCCAGTACTTC.

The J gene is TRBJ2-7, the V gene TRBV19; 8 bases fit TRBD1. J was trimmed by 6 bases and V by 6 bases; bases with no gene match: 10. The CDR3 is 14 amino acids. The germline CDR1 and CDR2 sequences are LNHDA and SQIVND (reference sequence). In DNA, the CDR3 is TGTGCCAGTAGAGGGACAGGCAAAACCTCCGAGCAGTACTTC. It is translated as CASRGTGKTSEQYF.

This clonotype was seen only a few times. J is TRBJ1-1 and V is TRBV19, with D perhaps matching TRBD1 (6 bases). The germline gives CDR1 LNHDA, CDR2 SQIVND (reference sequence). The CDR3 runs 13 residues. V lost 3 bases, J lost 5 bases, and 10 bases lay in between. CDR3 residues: CASSIVGGTEAFF. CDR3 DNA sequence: TGTGCCAGTAGTATTGTAGGGGGTACTGAAGCTTTCTTT.

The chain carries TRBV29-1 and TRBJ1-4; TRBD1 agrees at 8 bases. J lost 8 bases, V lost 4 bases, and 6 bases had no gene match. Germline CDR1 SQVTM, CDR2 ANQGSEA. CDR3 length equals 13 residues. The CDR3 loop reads CSVGQGAYEKLFF. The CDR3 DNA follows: TGCAGCGTTGGTCAGGGGGCGTACGAAAAACTGTTTTTT.

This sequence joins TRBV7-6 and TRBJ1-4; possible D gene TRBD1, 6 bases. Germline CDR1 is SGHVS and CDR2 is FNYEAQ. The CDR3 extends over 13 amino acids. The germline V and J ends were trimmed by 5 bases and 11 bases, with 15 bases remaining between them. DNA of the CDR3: TGTGCCAGCAGCCTGAAACAGGGTGACAAACTGTTTTTT. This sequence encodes CASSLKQGDKLFF.

The CDR3 loop reads CASSLGTGGEKLFF. The CDR3, as DNA: TGCGCCAGCAGCTTGGGGACAGGGGGTGAAAAACTGTTTTTT. The rearrangement links TRBV5-1 to TRBJ1-4, with 10 bases matching TRBD1. The CDR3 has 14 residues. Trimming took 0 bases from V and 7 from J; bases not matched to a gene: 0. CDR1 SGHRS and CDR2 YFSETQ come from the germline V gene.

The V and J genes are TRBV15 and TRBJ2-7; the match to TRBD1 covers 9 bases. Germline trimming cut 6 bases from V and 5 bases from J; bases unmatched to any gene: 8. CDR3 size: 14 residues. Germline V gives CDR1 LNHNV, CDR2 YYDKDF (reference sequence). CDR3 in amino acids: CATRVTGGYHEQYF. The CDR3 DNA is TGTGCCACCAGGGTGACAGGGGGTTACCACGAGCAGTACTTC.

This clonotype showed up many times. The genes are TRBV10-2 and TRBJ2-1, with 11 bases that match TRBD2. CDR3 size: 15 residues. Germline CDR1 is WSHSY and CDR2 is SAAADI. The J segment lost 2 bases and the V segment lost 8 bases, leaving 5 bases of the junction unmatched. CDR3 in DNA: TGCGCCAGCGGGACTAGCGGATTTGCCTACAATGAGCAGTTCTTC. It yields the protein CASGTSGFAYNEQFF.

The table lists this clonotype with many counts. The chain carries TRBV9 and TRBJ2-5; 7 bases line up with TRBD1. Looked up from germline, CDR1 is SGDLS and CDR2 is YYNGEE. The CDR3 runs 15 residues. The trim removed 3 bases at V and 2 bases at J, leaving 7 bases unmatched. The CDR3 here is CASSARDSQQETQYF. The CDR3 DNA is TGTGCCAGCAGCGCCCGGGACAGTCAACAAGAGACCCAGTACTTC.